The clone carrying this T cell receptor (beta chain) is medium-sized in the sample. The antigen is unknown. The data were taken from a study of vaccination effects on CD4 cells after COVID-19. Overall study: A couple of convalescent patients were sampled 16 days and one week before vaccination.

Germline-derived CDR1 and CDR2 are MNHEY and SMNVEV (reference sequence). Trimming stripped 5 bases from V and 4 bases from J, with 11 bases between. The CDR3 loop spans 13 amino acids. Findings and caveats of the study: Vaccine- and infection-induced clones showed marked clonal contraction late following vaccination.

The ViraFEST assay expanded antigen-specific CD4+ T cells with viral peptide pools before sequencing. The culture ran for approximately 9 days before CD4+ T cells were isolated. It was between March and December 2020 that the person had a SARS-CoV-2 infection confirmed by PCR. After two million PBMC were placed in each well, they were cultured with approximately 10 IU/ml IL-2 and around 10 ug/ml peptides. IL-2 medium supplanted half the medium on days 3 and 7. Sequenced by immunoSEQ multiplex PCR; TCRdb stores in-frame clones only, minus some. Among tens of thousands of clones listed, more than 75% were seen once.

V usage is TRBV27 and J usage is TRBJ1-1, with D possibly matching TRBD1 (6 bases). The sequence was collected from a human donor who had a prior SARS-CoV-2 infection. This specimen was CD4+ T cells from PBMCs cultured with HIV peptides, taken before COVID-19 vaccination. Specified subset: HIV-1 Nef peptide pool negative control/reference culture. CDR3 sequence reads: CASSQQGRTEAFF. CDR3 bases: TGTGCCAGCAGTCAACAGGGCCGCACTGAAGCTTTCTTT.